This TCR beta chain was identified in a study of PD-1 blockade in classical Hodgkin lymphoma. Study as a whole: Each patient was given nivolumab 3 mg/kg through a vein every 2 weeks. General study points: Complete responders matched newly diagnosed patients in baseline diversity. Newly diagnosed patients were reported to exhibit reduced baseline TCR diversity relative to healthy donors. By cycle point C4D1, TCR diversity had risen significantly in CD4+ cells (but not CD8+ cells).

Every patient experienced relapse after autologous stem cell transplantation, and brentuximab vedotin exposure varied. The method was immunoSEQ multiplex PCR; TCRdb's version includes in-frame clones alone and lacks a portion of them. The table has approximately 99,000 clones, nearly 90% seen once. This CDR3 has 17 amino acids. Germline CDR1 reads MGHRA; CDR2 reads YSYEKL. Trimming cost V 0 bases and J 4 bases, with 18 bases left between them. This clone was observed a single time. What it recognizes is unknown. V usage is TRBV4-1 and J usage is TRBJ1-2; no clear D gene. Sequenced here: peripheral blood mononuclear cells (PBMCs), sampled before the second cycle of nivolumab. The sequence derives from a human donor with classical Hodgkin lymphoma. CDR3 amino acids: CASSQDTGVAVIYGYTF. The CDR3 DNA reads TGCGCCAGCAGCCAAGATACCGGGGTAGCAGTTATCTATGGCTACACCTTC.